Sequencing of this T cell receptor (beta chain) was carried out in a study of beta chain features in type 1 diabetes. Study background: All samples combined gave just under 110 million sorted cells for examination. Study-wide results and caveats: Over-representation of high TCR-expressing cells was a possible consequence of cDNA sequencing. The study found that naive, central memory and Treg TCRB repertoires appeared more similar in patients than in healthy donors.

The V and J ends lost 0 bases and 1 base respectively, with 10 bases between them. The CDR3 spans 17 residues. The V gene's germline CDR1 is LGHNA and CDR2 YSLEER. One heparinised draw of blood, averaging roughly 0.12 L, came from each donor. As every portion of the isolated RNA was reverse transcribed, the sequencing read expressed TCRB transcripts. Libraries were prepared by immunoSEQ multiplex PCR; TCRdb keeps only in-frame clonotypes and omits some of them. This sample has 250,000 to 350,000 clones, with about 14% found just once. Worth noting for this clone: Antigen specificity is unknown.

Sample: central memory CD4+ T cells from blood. This chain joins TRBV4-3 and TRBJ2-6, with D unclear. The TCR was taken from a man aged 30 to 39 in good health. CDR3: CASSQETQRSGANVLTF. As DNA, the CDR3 is TGCGCCAGCAGCCAAGAGACACAACGTTCTGGGGCCAACGTCCTGACTTTC.